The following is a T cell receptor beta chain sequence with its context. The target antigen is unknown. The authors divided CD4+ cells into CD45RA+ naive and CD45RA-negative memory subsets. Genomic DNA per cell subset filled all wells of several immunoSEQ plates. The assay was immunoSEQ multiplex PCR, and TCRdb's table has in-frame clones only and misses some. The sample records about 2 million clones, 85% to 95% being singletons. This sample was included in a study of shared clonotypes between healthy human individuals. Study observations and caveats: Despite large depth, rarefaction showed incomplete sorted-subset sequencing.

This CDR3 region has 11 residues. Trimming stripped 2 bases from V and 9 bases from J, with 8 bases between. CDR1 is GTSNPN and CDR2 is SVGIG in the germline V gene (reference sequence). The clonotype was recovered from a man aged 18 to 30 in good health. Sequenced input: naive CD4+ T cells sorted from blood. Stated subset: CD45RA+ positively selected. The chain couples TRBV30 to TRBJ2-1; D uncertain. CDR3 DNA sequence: TGTGCCTGGAGTCCTTTTGGTGAGCAGTTCTTC. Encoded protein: CAWSPFGEQFF.